The 3 T cell receptor beta chains reported below all come from one sample, sequenced in a study of blood T cell repertoires in COVID-19. The assay was immunoSEQ multiplex PCR, and TCRdb's table has in-frame clones only and misses some. In the table there are about 180,000 clones, about 82% of which are singletons. Sequenced sample: PBMCs or T cells enriched from blood (not recorded which). These receptors were collected from a woman aged 25 to 39 who had recovered from COVID-19.

This chain uses TRBV29-1 with TRBJ2-3; D possibly corresponds to TRBD1 (6 bases). V was shortened by 1 base and J by 2 bases, with 16 bases between the two germline ends. The CDR3 length is 16 residues. In germline, CDR1 is SQVTM, CDR2 ANQGSEA. The chain's CDR3 is CSVEGRQGTHTDTQYF. Written as DNA, the CDR3 is TGCAGCGTTGAAGGCCGGCAGGGGACCCACACAGATACGCAGTATTTT.

The chain has TRBV25-1 and TRBJ2-5; D may be TRBD2 (5 bases). The germline V gene encodes CDR1 MGHDK and CDR2 SYGVNS. This CDR3 has 15 residues. V was trimmed by 2 bases and J by 4 bases, leaving 14 bases between them. The CDR3 DNA reads as TGTGCCAGCAGTGAAGGCGGGTTCTGGGGAGAGACCCAGTACTTC. This gives the protein CASSEGGFWGETQYF.

The V and J genes are TRBV7-3 and TRBJ2-2; 8 bases agree with TRBD2. The CDR3 runs to 15 residues. Trimming removed 6 bases from V and 2 bases from J; junction bases left unmatched: 5. Germline V gene data show CDR1 as SGHTA and CDR2 as FQGTGA. CDR3 residues: CASSLAGGNTGELFF. The CDR3 DNA reads TGTGCCAGCAGTCTGGCGGGAGGTAACACCGGGGAGCTGTTTTTT. The full variable domain, with the rest looked up from reference TRBV7-3 and TRBJ2-2, is GAGVSQTPSNKVTEKGKYVELRCDPISGHTALYWYRQSLGQGPEFLIYFQGTGAADDSGLPNDRFFAVRPEGSVSTLKIQRTERGDSAVYLCASSLAGGNTGELFFGEGSRLTVL.